This T cell receptor (beta chain) was captured by sequencing in a study of blood T cell repertoires in COVID-19. The repertoire was sequenced with immunoSEQ multiplex PCR; TCRdb's copy has only in-frame clones and lacks some. The table includes more than 110,000 clones, roughly 90% detected once. This CDR3 region has 15 residues. Per germline, CDR1 SGHRS and CDR2 YFSETQ. V dropped 3 bases and J dropped 0 bases, with 9 bases sitting between them. The sequence came from a man aged 60-69 years with active or convalescent COVID-19. The gene calls are TRBV5-1 and TRBJ1-4; D unclear. Input material: peripheral blood. As DNA, the CDR3 is TGCGCCAGCAGCTCTGGCGGCGCAACTAATGAAAAACTGTTTTTT. Amino acids: CASSSGGATNEKLFF.